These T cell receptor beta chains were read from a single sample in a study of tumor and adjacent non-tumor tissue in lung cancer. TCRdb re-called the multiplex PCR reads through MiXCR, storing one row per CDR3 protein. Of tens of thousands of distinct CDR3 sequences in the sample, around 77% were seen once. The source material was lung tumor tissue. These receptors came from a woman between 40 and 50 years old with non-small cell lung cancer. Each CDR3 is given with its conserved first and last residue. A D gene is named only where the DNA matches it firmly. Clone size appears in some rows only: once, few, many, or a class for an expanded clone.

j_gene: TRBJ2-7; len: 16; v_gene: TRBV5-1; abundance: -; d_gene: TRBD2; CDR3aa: CASSLFSGTSGGPQYF; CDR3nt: TGCGCCAGCAGCCTTTTCTCTGGGACTAGCGGAGGGCCTCAGTACTTC
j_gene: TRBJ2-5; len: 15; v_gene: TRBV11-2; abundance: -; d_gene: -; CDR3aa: CASSLFAGIQETQCF; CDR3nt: TGTGCCAGTAGCTTATTTGCCGGGATCCAAGAGACCCAGTGCTTC
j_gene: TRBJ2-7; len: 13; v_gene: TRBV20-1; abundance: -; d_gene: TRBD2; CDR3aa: CSATTSVEYEQYF; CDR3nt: TGCAGTGCAACGACTAGCGTGGAATACGAGCAGTACTTC
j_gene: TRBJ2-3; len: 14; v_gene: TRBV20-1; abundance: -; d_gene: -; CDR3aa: CSARKDRPNQPQYF; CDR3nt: TGCAGTGCTAGAAAGGACAGACCAAATCAGCCCCAGTATTTT
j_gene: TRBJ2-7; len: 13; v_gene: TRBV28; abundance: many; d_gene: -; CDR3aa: CASSLEGPYEQYF; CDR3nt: TGTGCCAGCAGTTTGGAGGGGCCCTACGAGCAGTACTTC
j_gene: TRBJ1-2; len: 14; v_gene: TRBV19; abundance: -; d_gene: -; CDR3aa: CASSTALTLFFYTF; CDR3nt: TGTGCCAGTAGTACCGCATTGACCCTTTTTTTCTACACCTTC
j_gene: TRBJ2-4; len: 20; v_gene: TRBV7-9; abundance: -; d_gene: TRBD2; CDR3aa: CTSSPHSGTSGRASRNIQYF; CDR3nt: TGTACCAGCAGCCCTCACTCCGGGACTAGCGGGAGGGCGAGTCGGAACATTCAGTACTTC
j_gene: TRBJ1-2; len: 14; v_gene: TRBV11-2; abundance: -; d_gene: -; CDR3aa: CASSLVRQVGGYAF; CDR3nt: TGTGCCAGCAGCTTAGTCCGACAGGTGGGAGGCTACGCCTTC
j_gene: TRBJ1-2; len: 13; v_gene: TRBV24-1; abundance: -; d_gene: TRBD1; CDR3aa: CATSDRQGYGYTF; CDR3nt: TGTGCCACCAGTGATCGACAGGGGTATGGCTACACCTTC
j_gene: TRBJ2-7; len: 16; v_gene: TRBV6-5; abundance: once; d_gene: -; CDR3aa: CASSRDNRGISYEQYF; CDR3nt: TGTGCCAGCAGCCGGGACAACAGAGGAATCTCCTACGAACAGTACTTC
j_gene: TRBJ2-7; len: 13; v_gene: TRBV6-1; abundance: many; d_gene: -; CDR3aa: CASSRPDSYEQYF; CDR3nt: TGTGCCAGCAGCCGTCCGGACAGCTACGAGCAGTACTTC
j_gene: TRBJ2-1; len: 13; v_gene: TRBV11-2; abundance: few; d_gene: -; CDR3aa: CASSLGVHNEQFF; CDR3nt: TGTGCCAGCAGCTTAGGAGTCCACAATGAACAGTTCTTC